This T cell receptor beta chain is drawn from a study of chronic HIV infection and antiretroviral therapy (dated by TCRdb to 2014 to 2015). A word on this clonotype: Its antigen specificity is not known. The sample holds no much larger clone one base away, and base qualities are not on file.

Receptor amplification or capture employed 5' RACE. TCRdb records Illumina MiSeq as the sequencer. In-frame beta chains were kept once TCRdb had trimmed the public reads at Q25 with fastp and called clones with MiXCR. Rows merge per CDR3 protein into single entries with the most common DNA and genes. In this sample the table shows about 31,000 distinct CDR3 sequences, about 8.6% of which occur a single time. About 2.7% of the sample is taken by the ten largest. Sequences SGHVS (CDR1) and FQNEAQ (CDR2) are obtained from the germline V gene. The CDR3, cysteine through phenylalanine, is 12 amino acids long. Only the CDR3 DNA stays, 36 bases, in frame from base 1. Between the V and J ends, shortened by 9 bases and 7 bases respectively, the junction contains 13 bases.

The sample taken for sequencing was peripheral blood. The TCR sequence derives from an adult who had HIV and had not received antiretroviral therapy, or was an uninfected healthy control (not recorded which). Rearrangement joined TRBV7-8 to TRBJ2-1; the D gene may be TRBD1 or TRBD2, since each aligns over 5 bases. The CDR3 in this case is CASCEGRNEQFF. The DNA sequence reads TGTGCCAGTTGCGAGGGACGGAATGAGCAGTTCTTC. Reference TRBV7-8 and TRBJ2-1 proteins supply the regions before and after the CDR3; the full variable domain is: GAGVSQSPRYKVAKRGQDVALRCDPISGHVSLFWYQQALGQGPEFLTYFQNEAQLDKSGLPSDRFFAERPEGSVSTLKIQRTQQEDSAVYLCASCEGRNEQFFGPGTRLTVL.